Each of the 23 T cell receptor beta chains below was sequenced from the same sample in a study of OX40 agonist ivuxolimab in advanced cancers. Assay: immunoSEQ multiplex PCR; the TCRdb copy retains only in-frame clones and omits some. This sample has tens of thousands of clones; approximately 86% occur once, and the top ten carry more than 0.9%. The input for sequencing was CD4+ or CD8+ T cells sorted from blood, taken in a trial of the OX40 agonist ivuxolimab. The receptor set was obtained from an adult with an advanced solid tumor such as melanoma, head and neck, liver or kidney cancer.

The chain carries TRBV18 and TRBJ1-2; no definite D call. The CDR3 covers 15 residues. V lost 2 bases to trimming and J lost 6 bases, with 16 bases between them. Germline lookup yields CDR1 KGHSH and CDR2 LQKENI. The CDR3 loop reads CASSPYQAGNDGYTF. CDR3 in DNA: TGTGCCAGCTCACCATACCAGGCGGGGAATGATGGCTACACCTTC.

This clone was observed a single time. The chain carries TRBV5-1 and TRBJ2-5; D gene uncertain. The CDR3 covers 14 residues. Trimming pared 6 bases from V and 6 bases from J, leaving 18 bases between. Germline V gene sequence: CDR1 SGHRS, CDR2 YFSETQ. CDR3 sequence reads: CASKVQPPSQTQYF. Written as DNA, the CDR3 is TGCGCCAGCAAGGTACAACCGCCCTCCCAGACCCAGTACTTC.

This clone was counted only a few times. CDR3 protein: CASSPISINEQYF. In DNA form, the CDR3 reads TGTGCCAGCTCACCAATTAGTATCAACGAGCAGTACTTC. The V and J genes are TRBV18 and TRBJ2-7; no clear D. CDR1 is KGHSH, CDR2 LQKENI, per germline. The CDR3 consists of 13 residues. V was clipped by 2 bases and J by 5 bases, with 10 bases between them.

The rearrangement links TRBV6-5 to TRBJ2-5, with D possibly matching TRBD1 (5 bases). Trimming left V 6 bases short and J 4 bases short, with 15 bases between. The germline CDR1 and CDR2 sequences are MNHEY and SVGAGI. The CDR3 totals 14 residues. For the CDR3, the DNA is TGTGCCAGCAGAAGGGGTGCCGAATCAGAGACCCAGTACTTC. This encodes CASRRGAESETQYF.

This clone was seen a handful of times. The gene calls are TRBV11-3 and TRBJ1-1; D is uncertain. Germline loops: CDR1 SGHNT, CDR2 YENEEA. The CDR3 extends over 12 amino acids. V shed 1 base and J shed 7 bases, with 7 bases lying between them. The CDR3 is CASSLGTGEAFF. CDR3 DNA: TGTGCCAGCAGCTTAGGTACGGGTGAAGCTTTCTTT.

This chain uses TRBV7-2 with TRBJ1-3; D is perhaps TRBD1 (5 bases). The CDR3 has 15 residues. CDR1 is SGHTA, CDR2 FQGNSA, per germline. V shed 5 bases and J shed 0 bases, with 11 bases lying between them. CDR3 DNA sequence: TGTGCCAGCAGCCGGGAAACAGGCTCTGGAAACACCATATATTTT. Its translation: CASSRETGSGNTIYF.

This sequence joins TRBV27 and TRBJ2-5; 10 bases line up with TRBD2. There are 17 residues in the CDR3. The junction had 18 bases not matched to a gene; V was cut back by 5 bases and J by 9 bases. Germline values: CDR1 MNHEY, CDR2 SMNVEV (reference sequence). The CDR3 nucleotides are TGTGCCAGCAGTCCGACCTTAGCGGGGGGCCTTCAGGTGGCCCAGTACTTC. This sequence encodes CASSPTLAGGLQVAQYF.

The CDR3, as DNA: TGCGCCAGCAGCCCGGACGGCTCTTATAGCAATCAGCCCCAGCATTTT. The encoded protein is CASSPDGSYSNQPQHF. V gene TRBV5-1 combines with J gene TRBJ1-5, with D hard to call. Per germline, CDR1 SGHRS and CDR2 YFSETQ. CDR3 length equals 16 residues. Trimming took off 4 bases at V and 0 bases at J, with 14 bases between the two ends.

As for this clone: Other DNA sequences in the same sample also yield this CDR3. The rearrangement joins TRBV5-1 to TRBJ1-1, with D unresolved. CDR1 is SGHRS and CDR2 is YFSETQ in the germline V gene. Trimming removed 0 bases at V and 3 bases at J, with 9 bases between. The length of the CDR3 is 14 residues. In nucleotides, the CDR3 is TGCGCCAGCAGCTTGGAGGAGGTATACACTGAAGCTTTCTTT. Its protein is CASSLEEVYTEAFF.

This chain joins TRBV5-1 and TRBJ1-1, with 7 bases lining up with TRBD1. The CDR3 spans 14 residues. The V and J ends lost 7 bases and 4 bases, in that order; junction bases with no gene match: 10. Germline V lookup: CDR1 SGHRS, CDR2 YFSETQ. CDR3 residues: CASSDERGLTEAFF. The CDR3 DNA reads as TGCGCCAGCTCGGACGAAAGGGGGCTCACTGAAGCTTTCTTT. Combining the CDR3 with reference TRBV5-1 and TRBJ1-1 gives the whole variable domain KAGVTQTPRYLIKTRGQQVTLSCSPISGHRSVSWYQQTPGQGLQFLFEYFSETQRNKGNFPGRFSGRQFSNSRSEMNVSTLELGDSALYLCASSDERGLTEAFFGQGTRLTVV.

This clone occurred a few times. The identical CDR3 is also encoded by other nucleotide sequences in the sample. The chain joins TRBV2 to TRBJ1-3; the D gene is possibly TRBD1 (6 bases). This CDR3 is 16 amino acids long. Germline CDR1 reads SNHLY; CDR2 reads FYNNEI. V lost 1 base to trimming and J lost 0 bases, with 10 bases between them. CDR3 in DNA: TGTGCCAGCAGTGAAGGACAGGTCCTCTCTGGAAACACCATATATTTT. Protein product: CASSEGQVLSGNTIYF. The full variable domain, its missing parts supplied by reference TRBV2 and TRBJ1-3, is EPEVTQTPSHQVTQMGQEVILRCVPISNHLYFYWYRQILGQKVEFLVSFYNNEISEKSEIFDDQFSVERPDGSNFTLKIRSTKLEDSAMYFCASSEGQVLSGNTIYFGEGSWLTVV.

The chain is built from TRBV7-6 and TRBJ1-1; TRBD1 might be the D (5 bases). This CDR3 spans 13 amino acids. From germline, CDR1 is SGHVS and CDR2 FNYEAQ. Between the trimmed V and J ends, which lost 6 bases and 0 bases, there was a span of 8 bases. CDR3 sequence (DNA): TGTGCCAGCAGTCGGACACTGAACACTGAAGCTTTCTTT. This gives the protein CASSRTLNTEAFF.

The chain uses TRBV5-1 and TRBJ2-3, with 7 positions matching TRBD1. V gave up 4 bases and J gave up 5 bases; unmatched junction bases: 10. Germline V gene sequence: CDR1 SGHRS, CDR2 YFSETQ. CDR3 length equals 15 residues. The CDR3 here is CASSPLTGSGDTQYF. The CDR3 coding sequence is TGCGCCAGCAGCCCTCTGACAGGGTCGGGAGATACGCAGTATTTT.

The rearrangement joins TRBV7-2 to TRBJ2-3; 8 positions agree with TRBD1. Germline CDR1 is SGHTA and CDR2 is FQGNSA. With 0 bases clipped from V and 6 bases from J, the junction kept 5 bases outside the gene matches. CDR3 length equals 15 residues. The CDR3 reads CASSLAGQGMDTQYF. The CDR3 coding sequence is TGTGCCAGCAGCTTAGCTGGACAGGGAATGGATACGCAGTATTTT.

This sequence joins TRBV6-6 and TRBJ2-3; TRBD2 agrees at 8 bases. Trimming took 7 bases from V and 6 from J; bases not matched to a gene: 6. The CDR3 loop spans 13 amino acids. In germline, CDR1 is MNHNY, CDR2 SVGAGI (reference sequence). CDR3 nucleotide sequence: TGTGCCAGCACCGACGGGGGGGCGGATACGCAGTATTTT. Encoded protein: CASTDGGADTQYF.

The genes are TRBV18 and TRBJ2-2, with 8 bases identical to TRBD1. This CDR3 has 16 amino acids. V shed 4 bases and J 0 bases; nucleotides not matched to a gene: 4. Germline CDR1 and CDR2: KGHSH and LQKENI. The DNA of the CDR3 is TGTGCCAGCTCACTGAGGGGACAGGCGAACACCGGGGAGCTGTTTTTT. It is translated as CASSLRGQANTGELFF.

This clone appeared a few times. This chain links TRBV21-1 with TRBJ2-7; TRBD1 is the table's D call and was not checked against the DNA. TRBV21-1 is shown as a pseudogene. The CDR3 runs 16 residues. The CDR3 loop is CASSKAQGPTTYEQYF. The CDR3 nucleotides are TGTGCCAGCAGCAAAGCTCAGGGGCCTACGACCTACGAGCAGTACTTC.

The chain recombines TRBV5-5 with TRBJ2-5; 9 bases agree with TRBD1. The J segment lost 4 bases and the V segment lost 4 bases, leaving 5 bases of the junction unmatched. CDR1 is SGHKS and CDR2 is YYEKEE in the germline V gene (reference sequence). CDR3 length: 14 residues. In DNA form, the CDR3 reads TGTGCCAGCAGCCTGACAGGGGGTCTAGAGACCCAGTACTTC. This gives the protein CASSLTGGLETQYF.

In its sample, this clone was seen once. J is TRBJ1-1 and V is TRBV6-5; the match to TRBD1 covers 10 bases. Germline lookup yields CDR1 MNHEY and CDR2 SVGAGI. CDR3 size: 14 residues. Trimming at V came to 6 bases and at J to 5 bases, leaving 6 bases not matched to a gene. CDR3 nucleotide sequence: TGTGCCAGCAGATCGAGGACAGGGGGAACTGAAGCTTTCTTT. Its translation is CASRSRTGGTEAFF.

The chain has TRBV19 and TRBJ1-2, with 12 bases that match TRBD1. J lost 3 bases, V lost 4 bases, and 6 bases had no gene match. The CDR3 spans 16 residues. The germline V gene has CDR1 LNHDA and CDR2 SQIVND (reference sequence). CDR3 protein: CASSTGTGGRDYGYTF. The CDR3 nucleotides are TGTGCCAGTAGTACCGGGACAGGGGGCCGGGACTATGGCTACACCTTC.

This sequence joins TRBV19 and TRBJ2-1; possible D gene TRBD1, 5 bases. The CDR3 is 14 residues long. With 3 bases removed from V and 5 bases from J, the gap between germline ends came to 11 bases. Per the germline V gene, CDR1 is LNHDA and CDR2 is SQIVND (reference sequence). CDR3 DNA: TGTGCCAGTAGTATCAGGGTCGAAGACAATGAGCAGTTCTTC. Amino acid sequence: CASSIRVEDNEQFF.

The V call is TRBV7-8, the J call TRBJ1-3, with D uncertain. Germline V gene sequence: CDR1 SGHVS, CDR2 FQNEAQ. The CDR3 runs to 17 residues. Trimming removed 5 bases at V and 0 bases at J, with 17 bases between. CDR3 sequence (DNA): TGTGCCAGCAGCAGAAACCAGGAGGCCCCCTCTGGAAACACCATATATTTT. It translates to CASSRNQEAPSGNTIYF.

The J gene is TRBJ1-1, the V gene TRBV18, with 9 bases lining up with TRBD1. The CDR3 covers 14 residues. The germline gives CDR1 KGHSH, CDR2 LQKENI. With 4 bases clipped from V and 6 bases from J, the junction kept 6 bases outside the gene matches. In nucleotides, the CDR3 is TGTGCCAGCTCACGAAATACAGGGGGCCCTGAAGCTTTCTTT. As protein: CASSRNTGGPEAFF.